A few counts support the clone carrying this T cell receptor (beta chain). Antigen: not known. Stated time point: patch test 1, 2 weeks after DPC sensitization. Treatment denoted: therapeutic diphenylcyclopropenone sensitization with weekly scalp DPC. Samples of blood were obtained prior to the application of each patch test. Whole blood that had not been fractionated was the source of extracted total RNA. TCRdb re-analysed the RACE reads in MiXCR, keeping a single row per CDR3 protein. The sample holds about 69,000 distinct CDR3 sequences, around 30% seen once. This sample is drawn from a study of human T cells and chemical hapten exposure. Study-wide results and limits: Sensitization with DPC brought no change to TCRs above 1 in 1000 in frequency. Relative to control repertoires, expanded TCRs gave rise to significantly more large CDR3 similarity clusters.

V gave up 3 bases and J gave up 7 bases, with 15 bases separating them. This CDR3 spans 14 amino acids. Germline-derived CDR1 and CDR2 are DFQATT and SNEGSKA (reference sequence). The genes are TRBV20-1 and TRBJ1-4; a weak D match, TRBD1 (5 bases). This clonotype was obtained from a middle-aged man with alopecia areata. Some clones in this sample may be carry-over from other donors' samples. The sample in question was whole blood, obtained in connection with sensitization to the hapten diphenylcyclopropenone (DPC). The CDR3 reads CSASAGTAPEKLFF. The CDR3 region has the DNA TGCAGTGCTAGTGCCGGGACTGCCCCTGAAAAACTGTTTTTT.